This T cell receptor beta chain was identified during a study of blood T cell repertoires in COVID-19. Study-level information: PBMCs, B-cell-depleted T cells, or T cells were the source of the cDNA or gDNA that made up the material.

Per the original data handling: Reference gene primer amplification gave estimated nucleated cell counts. Libraries were prepared by immunoSEQ multiplex PCR; TCRdb keeps only in-frame clonotypes and omits some of them. V and J calls and clone size come straight from that table; D and trimming were deduced from the DNA. In the table there are 100,000 to 150,000 clones, 79% of which are singletons. The CDR3 is 14 amino acids. Looked up from germline, CDR1 is SGHDT and CDR2 is YYEEEE. V lost 7 bases to trimming and J lost 4 bases; unmatched junction nucleotides: 9. The V and J genes are TRBV5-6 and TRBJ1-1; TRBD1 aligns across 8 bases. Sequencing was done on a sample of peripheral blood. This clonotype originated in a man aged 35 to 55 with active or convalescent COVID-19. CDR3 sequence reads: CASWGTGGSTEAFF. CDR3 nucleotides: TGTGCCAGCTGGGGGACAGGAGGAAGCACTGAAGCTTTCTTT. Combining the CDR3 with reference TRBV5-6 and TRBJ1-1 gives the whole variable domain DAGVTQSPTHLIKTRGQQVTLRCSPKSGHDTVSWYQQALGQGPQFIFQYYEEEERQRGNFPDRFSGHQFPNYSSELNVNALLLGDSALYLCASWGTGGSTEAFFGQGTRLTVV.